The rows below give T cell receptor beta chains drawn from one sample of a study of T-cell memory formation after mild COVID-19. In TCRdb, the 5' RACE reads were re-called with MiXCR into one record per CDR3 protein. The sample yields some 450,000 distinct CDR3 sequences, approximately 18% seen once. The sequenced sample consisted of PBMCs or a T cell subset sorted from them (not recorded which). The receptors originated from a man aged 18 to 29 who had mild COVID-19 (a few samples of this study predate the infection). Cell type and time point are not known. The CDR3 runs from the conserved cysteine through the conserved F or W. The D gene is left open where the match is weak. Some rows mark clone size as missing; the rest say once, few, many or name a class of expanded clone.

v_call: TRBV7-9; d_call: .; clone_size: many; j_call: TRBJ2-7; cdr3_aa: CASSLPGQGWYEQYF; cdr3_nt: TGTGCCAGCAGCTTACCTGGCCAGGGGTGGTACGAGCAGTACTTC
v_call: TRBV9; d_call: .; clone_size: .; j_call: TRBJ2-3; cdr3_aa: CASSTEAVSTDTQYF; cdr3_nt: TGTGCCAGCAGCACTGAAGCGGTTAGCACAGATACGCAGTATTTT
v_call: TRBV2; d_call: TRBD1; clone_size: .; j_call: TRBJ1-5; cdr3_aa: CASSDRTGGQPQHF; cdr3_nt: TGTGCCAGCAGTGATAGGACAGGGGGACAGCCCCAGCATTTT
v_call: TRBV2; d_call: TRBD1; clone_size: few; j_call: TRBJ1-4; cdr3_aa: CASIGAGGAREKLFF; cdr3_nt: TGTGCCAGCATTGGAGCAGGGGGTGCCCGGGAAAAACTGTTTTTT
v_call: TRBV20-1; d_call: TRBD1; clone_size: .; j_call: TRBJ1-2; cdr3_aa: CSAVTGENYGYTF; cdr3_nt: TGCAGTGCCGTGACAGGGGAGAACTATGGCTACACCTTC
v_call: TRBV4-3; d_call: TRBD1; clone_size: once; j_call: TRBJ2-1; cdr3_aa: CASSQRQGAWGSYNEQFF; cdr3_nt: TGCGCCAGCAGCCAACGACAGGGGGCATGGGGCTCCTACAATGAGCAGTTCTTC
v_call: TRBV7-9; d_call: .; clone_size: .; j_call: TRBJ1-4; cdr3_aa: CASSLWAGSTNEKLFF; cdr3_nt: TGTGCCAGCAGCTTATGGGCGGGATCAACTAATGAAAAACTGTTTTTT
v_call: TRBV4-2; d_call: TRBD2; clone_size: few; j_call: TRBJ2-5; cdr3_aa: CASSPSGGVRETQYF; cdr3_nt: TGTGCCAGCAGCCCTAGCGGGGGTGTTCGAGAGACCCAGTACTTC
v_call: TRBV6-2/TRBV6-3; d_call: .; clone_size: many; j_call: TRBJ2-3; cdr3_aa: CASSYGPGTQYF; cdr3_nt: TGTGCCAGCAGTTACGGGCCGGGTACGCAGTATTTT
v_call: TRBV4-2; d_call: .; clone_size: .; j_call: TRBJ2-2; cdr3_aa: CASSQDPLAGELFF; cdr3_nt: TGTGCCAGCAGCCAAGATCCCCTGGCCGGGGAGCTGTTTTTT
v_call: TRBV6-5; d_call: .; clone_size: few; j_call: TRBJ1-4; cdr3_aa: CASSYSWRATNEKLFF; cdr3_nt: TGTGCCAGCAGTTACTCGTGGCGGGCAACTAATGAAAAACTGTTTTTT
v_call: TRBV5-4; d_call: .; clone_size: few; j_call: TRBJ2-7; cdr3_aa: CASSFRGSYEQYF; cdr3_nt: TGTGCCAGCAGCTTCAGGGGCTCCTACGAGCAGTACTTC
v_call: TRBV12-3/TRBV12-4; d_call: .; clone_size: few; j_call: TRBJ1-5; cdr3_aa: CASSLRGRGNQPQHF; cdr3_nt: TGTGCCAGCAGTTTAAGGGGACGGGGTAATCAGCCCCAGCATTTT
v_call: TRBV7-2; d_call: .; clone_size: .; j_call: TRBJ2-2; cdr3_aa: CASSLAREDELFF; cdr3_nt: TGTGCCAGCAGCTTAGCGCGAGAGGATGAGCTGTTTTTT
v_call: TRBV4-1; d_call: .; clone_size: few; j_call: TRBJ2-7; cdr3_aa: CASSQEGLSDEQYF; cdr3_nt: TGCGCCAGCAGCCAAGAGGGGCTCTCCGACGAGCAGTACTTC
v_call: TRBV7-9; d_call: .; clone_size: few; j_call: TRBJ1-1; cdr3_aa: CASSLGSGRETEAFF; cdr3_nt: TGTGCCAGCAGCTTGGGGTCAGGGCGGGAAACTGAAGCTTTCTTT
v_call: TRBV6-2/TRBV6-3; d_call: TRBD2; clone_size: few; j_call: TRBJ2-1; cdr3_aa: CASVAGGHINEQFF; cdr3_nt: TGTGCCAGCGTAGCGGGGGGGCATATCAATGAGCAGTTCTTC
v_call: TRBV5-1; d_call: TRBD1; clone_size: .; j_call: TRBJ2-2; cdr3_aa: CASTSSGTVISIGELFF; cdr3_nt: TGCGCCAGCACCTCATCCGGGACAGTGATATCGATCGGGGAGCTGTTTTTT
v_call: TRBV11-2; d_call: .; clone_size: .; j_call: TRBJ2-4; cdr3_aa: CASSLTLGVVPIQYF; cdr3_nt: TGTGCCAGCAGCTTGACGTTGGGAGTGGTTCCCATTCAGTACTTC
v_call: TRBV5-1; d_call: .; clone_size: few; j_call: TRBJ1-5; cdr3_aa: CASSLIGGRDQPQHF; cdr3_nt: TGCGCCAGCAGCTTAATAGGGGGTCGGGATCAGCCCCAGCATTTT
v_call: TRBV15; d_call: TRBD1; clone_size: few; j_call: TRBJ1-5; cdr3_aa: CATRGQYNQPQHF; cdr3_nt: TGTGCCACCAGGGGACAGTACAATCAGCCCCAGCATTTT
v_call: TRBV27; d_call: TRBD1; clone_size: few; j_call: TRBJ2-7; cdr3_aa: CASSPGTAVYEQYF; cdr3_nt: TGTGCCAGCAGTCCAGGGACAGCAGTCTACGAGCAGTACTTC
v_call: TRBV12-3/TRBV12-4; d_call: .; clone_size: .; j_call: TRBJ1-5; cdr3_aa: CASSLVSGSSQPQHF; cdr3_nt: TGTGCCAGCAGTTTGGTATCCGGCAGCAGTCAGCCCCAGCATTTT
v_call: TRBV6-5; d_call: .; clone_size: .; j_call: TRBJ2-3; cdr3_aa: CASSPKAVSTDAQYF; cdr3_nt: TGTGCCAGCAGCCCCAAAGCCGTAAGCACAGATGCGCAGTATTTT
v_call: TRBV2; d_call: TRBD1; clone_size: .; j_call: TRBJ2-5; cdr3_aa: CASKDRGQETQYF; cdr3_nt: TGTGCCAGCAAGGACAGGGGGCAGGAGACCCAGTACTTC
v_call: TRBV27; d_call: TRBD2; clone_size: few; j_call: TRBJ2-2; cdr3_aa: CASQLAGLTGELFF; cdr3_nt: TGTGCCAGCCAATTAGCGGGTCTCACCGGGGAGCTGTTTTTT
v_call: TRBV11-2; d_call: TRBD1; clone_size: few; j_call: TRBJ2-2; cdr3_aa: CATMQGEWNTGELFF; cdr3_nt: TGTGCCACTATGCAGGGGGAGTGGAACACCGGGGAGCTGTTTTTT
v_call: TRBV14; d_call: .; clone_size: .; j_call: TRBJ2-1; cdr3_aa: CASSQDRLDNEQFF; cdr3_nt: TGTGCCAGCAGCCAAGATCGGCTCGACAATGAGCAGTTCTTC
v_call: TRBV29-1; d_call: TRBD1; clone_size: many; j_call: TRBJ2-1; cdr3_aa: CSALGQGLHNEQFF; cdr3_nt: TGCAGCGCCCTGGGACAGGGATTACACAATGAGCAGTTCTTC
v_call: TRBV14; d_call: .; clone_size: few; j_call: TRBJ1-2; cdr3_aa: CASSQGAAFYGYTF; cdr3_nt: TGTGCCAGCAGCCAAGGTGCAGCTTTCTATGGCTACACCTTC
v_call: TRBV7-2; d_call: .; clone_size: .; j_call: TRBJ2-1; cdr3_aa: CASSSPWNEQFF; cdr3_nt: TGTGCCAGCAGCTCCCCCTGGAATGAGCAGTTCTTC
v_call: TRBV12-3/TRBV12-4; d_call: TRBD1; clone_size: .; j_call: TRBJ2-7; cdr3_aa: CASRETGAGEQYF; cdr3_nt: TGTGCCAGCAGAGAGACAGGGGCGGGAGAGCAGTACTTC
v_call: TRBV2; d_call: TRBD1; clone_size: few; j_call: TRBJ1-6; cdr3_aa: CAMLQGEKGSPLHF; cdr3_nt: TGTGCCATGCTACAGGGGGAGAAGGGTTCACCCCTCCACTTT
v_call: TRBV4-1; d_call: TRBD1; clone_size: .; j_call: TRBJ1-5; cdr3_aa: CASSFRQGNNQPQHF; cdr3_nt: TGCGCCAGCAGCTTCAGACAGGGTAACAATCAGCCCCAGCATTTT
v_call: TRBV6-2/TRBV6-3; d_call: .; clone_size: many; j_call: TRBJ2-2; cdr3_aa: CASSYLTDTGELFF; cdr3_nt: TGTGCCAGCAGTTACCTTACAGACACCGGGGAGCTGTTTTTT
v_call: TRBV7-3; d_call: TRBD2; clone_size: .; j_call: TRBJ2-1; cdr3_aa: CASSVSGGLNEQFF; cdr3_nt: TGTGCCAGCAGCGTTAGCGGGGGGCTCAATGAGCAGTTCTTC
v_call: TRBV4-2; d_call: .; clone_size: few; j_call: TRBJ2-1; cdr3_aa: CASSQQGYNEQFF; cdr3_nt: TGTGCCAGCAGCCAACAGGGCTACAATGAGCAGTTCTTC
v_call: TRBV3-1; d_call: .; clone_size: .; j_call: TRBJ2-3; cdr3_aa: CASSQFGGDTQYF; cdr3_nt: TGTGCCAGCAGCCAGTTTGGAGGAGATACGCAGTATTTT
v_call: TRBV6-2/TRBV6-3; d_call: .; clone_size: few; j_call: TRBJ2-3; cdr3_aa: CASRPGRDPHVDTQYF; cdr3_nt: TGTGCCAGCAGACCTGGCCGGGACCCTCATGTGGATACGCAGTATTTT
v_call: TRBV4-1; d_call: .; clone_size: few; j_call: TRBJ2-1; cdr3_aa: CASSQTDRYNEQFF; cdr3_nt: TGCGCCAGCAGCCAGACGGACCGATACAATGAGCAGTTCTTC
v_call: TRBV3-1; d_call: .; clone_size: .; j_call: TRBJ1-4; cdr3_aa: CASSLGQPLMEKLFF; cdr3_nt: TGTGCCAGCAGCCTCGGACAGCCATTAATGGAAAAACTGTTTTTT
v_call: TRBV14; d_call: .; clone_size: few; j_call: TRBJ1-1; cdr3_aa: CASSPVRGGLAFF; cdr3_nt: TGTGCCAGCAGCCCGGTGAGGGGGGGCTTGGCTTTCTTT
v_call: TRBV20-1; d_call: .; clone_size: few; j_call: TRBJ2-2; cdr3_aa: CSAASGSGHQTGELFF; cdr3_nt: TGCAGTGCTGCGTCTGGTAGCGGTCACCAAACCGGGGAGCTGTTTTTT
v_call: TRBV7-9; d_call: TRBD1; clone_size: few; j_call: TRBJ1-5; cdr3_aa: CASSLQGARQPQHF; cdr3_nt: TGTGCCAGCAGCTTACAGGGGGCACGACAGCCCCAGCATTTT
v_call: TRBV24-1; d_call: .; clone_size: .; j_call: TRBJ2-5; cdr3_aa: CATSESRTQYF; cdr3_nt: TGTGCCACCAGTGAATCGCGGACCCAGTACTTC
v_call: TRBV29-1; d_call: .; clone_size: many; j_call: TRBJ1-1; cdr3_aa: CSARTASTLIAFF; cdr3_nt: TGCAGCGCCAGGACAGCTAGTACACTGATAGCTTTCTTT
v_call: TRBV7-9; d_call: .; clone_size: .; j_call: TRBJ2-1; cdr3_aa: CASSSSLQYEQFF; cdr3_nt: TGTGCCAGCAGCTCATCACTACAATATGAGCAGTTCTTC
v_call: TRBV7-9; d_call: TRBD1; clone_size: few; j_call: TRBJ1-1; cdr3_aa: CASSYTGTVEAFF; cdr3_nt: TGTGCCAGCAGCTATACTGGGACAGTTGAAGCTTTCTTT
v_call: TRBV7-9; d_call: .; clone_size: few; j_call: TRBJ2-2; cdr3_aa: CASSFAGANTGELFF; cdr3_nt: TGTGCCAGCAGCTTCGCCGGAGCGAACACCGGGGAGCTGTTTTTT
v_call: TRBV4-2; d_call: .; clone_size: .; j_call: TRBJ1-4; cdr3_aa: CASSQEEGGGEKLFF; cdr3_nt: TGTGCCAGCAGCCAAGAAGAAGGGGGAGGTGAAAAACTGTTTTTT
v_call: TRBV29-1; d_call: .; clone_size: .; j_call: TRBJ1-2; cdr3_aa: CSAVDRNYGYTF; cdr3_nt: TGCAGCGCCGTTGACAGGAACTATGGCTACACCTTC
v_call: TRBV6-6; d_call: .; clone_size: few; j_call: TRBJ1-5; cdr3_aa: CASVDGRANQPQHF; cdr3_nt: TGTGCCAGCGTGGATGGCCGGGCGAATCAGCCCCAGCATTTT
v_call: TRBV5-1; d_call: TRBD1; clone_size: few; j_call: TRBJ2-1; cdr3_aa: CASRDRGSEQFF; cdr3_nt: TGCGCCAGCAGGGACAGGGGTAGTGAGCAGTTCTTC
v_call: TRBV7-2; d_call: .; clone_size: few; j_call: TRBJ2-2; cdr3_aa: CASSLFFPGYTGELFF; cdr3_nt: TGTGCCAGCAGCTTATTCTTCCCAGGGTACACCGGGGAGCTGTTTTTT
v_call: TRBV5-4; d_call: .; clone_size: .; j_call: TRBJ2-1; cdr3_aa: CASSAGTPSYNEQFF; cdr3_nt: TGTGCCAGCAGCGCCGGGACTCCTTCCTACAATGAGCAGTTCTTC
v_call: TRBV7-8; d_call: .; clone_size: .; j_call: TRBJ1-3; cdr3_aa: CASSTYTGTIGNTIYF; cdr3_nt: TGTGCCAGCAGTACTTATACTGGGACAATAGGAAACACCATATATTTT
v_call: TRBV5-1; d_call: .; clone_size: many; j_call: TRBJ1-1; cdr3_aa: CASSSLGVGSTEAFF; cdr3_nt: TGCGCCAGCAGCTCATTGGGGGTGGGGAGCACTGAAGCTTTCTTT
v_call: TRBV4-2; d_call: .; clone_size: .; j_call: TRBJ1-5; cdr3_aa: CASSQEGSAGSRNQPQHF; cdr3_nt: TGTGCCAGCAGCCAAGAAGGGAGCGCGGGTTCCCGCAATCAGCCCCAGCATTTT